This TCR beta chain was captured by sequencing in a study of T cells in Graves' hyperthyroidism and ophthalmopathy. Study in general: Sampling of peripheral blood happened at initial diagnosis, prior to any treatment. Findings of the study overall: Separation of ophthalmopathy from stable hyperthyroidism was achieved by a 13 V-J model.

This clonotype was observed at least ten times. Its target is not known. The patients, who ranged from 18 to 65 in age, presented with newly diagnosed hyperthyroidism lasting under 2 months. The PBMCs studied were ones that came from roughly 9.4 ml fresh peripheral blood. This CDR3 has 15 residues. The V gene lost 4 bases and the J gene lost 4 bases, with 16 bases spanning the gap. The TCR beta CDR3 regions underwent amplification using RNA transcripts as the source. Primed by the HTBI set, a first-round RT-PCR was run on the TCR CDR3. TCRdb passed the multiplex PCR reads through MiXCR, listing each CDR3 protein once. The data show 730,000 or so distinct CDR3 sequences, with 18% seen just once and roughly a sixth held by the top ten.

Sequences were obtained from blood. This sequence joins TRBV12-3 or TRBV12-4 and TRBJ1-1, with D uncertain. The source of this sequence is a woman aged 50 to 60 with Graves' hyperthyroidism that later progressed to Graves' ophthalmopathy. The CDR3 nucleotides are TGTGCCAGCAGTTCGCCCTTTGGCGACGGCACTGAAGCTTTCTTT. Translated, it gives CASSSPFGDGTEAFF.